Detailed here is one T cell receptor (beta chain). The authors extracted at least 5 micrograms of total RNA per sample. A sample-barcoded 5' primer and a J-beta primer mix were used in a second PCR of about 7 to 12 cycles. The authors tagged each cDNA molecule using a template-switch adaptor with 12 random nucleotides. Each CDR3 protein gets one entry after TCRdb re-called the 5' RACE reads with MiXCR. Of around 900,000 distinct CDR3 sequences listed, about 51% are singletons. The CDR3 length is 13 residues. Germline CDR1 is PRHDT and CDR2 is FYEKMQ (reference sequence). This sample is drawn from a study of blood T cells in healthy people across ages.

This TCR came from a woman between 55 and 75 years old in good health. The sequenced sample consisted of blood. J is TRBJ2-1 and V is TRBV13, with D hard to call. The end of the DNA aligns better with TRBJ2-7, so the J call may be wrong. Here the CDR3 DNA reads TGTGCCAGCAGCCCCTGGGGTGTCAGTGAGCAGTACTTC. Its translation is CASSPWGVSEQYF.